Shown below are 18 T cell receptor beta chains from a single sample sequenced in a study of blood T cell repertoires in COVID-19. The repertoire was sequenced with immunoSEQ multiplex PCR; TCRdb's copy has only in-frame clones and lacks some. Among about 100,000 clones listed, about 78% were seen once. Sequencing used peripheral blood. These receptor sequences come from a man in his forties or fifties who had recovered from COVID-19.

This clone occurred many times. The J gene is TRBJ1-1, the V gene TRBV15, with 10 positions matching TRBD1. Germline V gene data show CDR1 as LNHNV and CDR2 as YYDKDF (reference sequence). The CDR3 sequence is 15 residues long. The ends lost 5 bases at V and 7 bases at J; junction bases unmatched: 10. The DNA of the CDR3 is TGTGCCACCAGCGGGGACCGGGACAGGGGCTATGAAGCTTTCTTT. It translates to CATSGDRDRGYEAFF.

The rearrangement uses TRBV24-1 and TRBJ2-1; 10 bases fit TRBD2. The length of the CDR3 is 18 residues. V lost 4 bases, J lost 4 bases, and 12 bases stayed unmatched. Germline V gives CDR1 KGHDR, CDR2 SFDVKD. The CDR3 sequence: CATSDSGTSARAYNEQFF. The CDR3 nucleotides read TGTGCCACCAGTGACTCCGGGACTAGCGCGAGGGCTTACAATGAGCAGTTCTTC.

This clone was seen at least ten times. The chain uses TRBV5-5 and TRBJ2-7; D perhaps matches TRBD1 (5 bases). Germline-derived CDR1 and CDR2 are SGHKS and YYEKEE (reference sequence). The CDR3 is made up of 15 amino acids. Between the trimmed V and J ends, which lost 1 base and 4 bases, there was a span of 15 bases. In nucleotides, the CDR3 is TGTGCCAGCAGCTTGATCCCAGGGTGGGTTTACGAGCAGTACTTC. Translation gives CASSLIPGWVYEQYF.

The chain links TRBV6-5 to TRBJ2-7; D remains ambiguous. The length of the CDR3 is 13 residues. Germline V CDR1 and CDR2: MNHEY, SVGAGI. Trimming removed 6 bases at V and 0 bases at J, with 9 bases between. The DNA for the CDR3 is TGTGCCAGCAGAGACATAACCTCCTACGAGCAGTACTTC. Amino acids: CASRDITSYEQYF.

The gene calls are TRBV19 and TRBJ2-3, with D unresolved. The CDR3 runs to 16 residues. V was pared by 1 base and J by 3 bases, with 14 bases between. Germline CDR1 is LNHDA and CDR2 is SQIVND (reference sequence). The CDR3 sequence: CASSIGALTQTDTQYF. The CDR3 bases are TGTGCCAGTAGTATAGGAGCCCTGACACAAACAGATACGCAGTATTTT.

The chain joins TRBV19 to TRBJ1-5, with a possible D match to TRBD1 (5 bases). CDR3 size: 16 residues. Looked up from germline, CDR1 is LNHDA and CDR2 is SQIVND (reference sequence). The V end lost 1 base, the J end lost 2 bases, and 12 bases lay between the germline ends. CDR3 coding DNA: TGTGCCAGTAGTATAGGGCAGGCCAGGGGCAATCAGCCCCAGCATTTT. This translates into CASSIGQARGNQPQHF.

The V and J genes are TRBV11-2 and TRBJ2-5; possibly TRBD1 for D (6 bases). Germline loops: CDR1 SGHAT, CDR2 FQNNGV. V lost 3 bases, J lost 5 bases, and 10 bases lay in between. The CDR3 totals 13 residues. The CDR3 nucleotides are TGTGCCAGCAGCTTCCAGGGGTGGGAGACCCAGTACTTC. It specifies CASSFQGWETQYF.

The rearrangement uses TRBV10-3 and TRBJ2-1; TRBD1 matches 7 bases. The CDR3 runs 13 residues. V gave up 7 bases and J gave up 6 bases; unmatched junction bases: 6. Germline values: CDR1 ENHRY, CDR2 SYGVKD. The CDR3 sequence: CAITGDSSNEQFF. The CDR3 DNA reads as TGTGCCATCACTGGGGACAGCTCCAATGAGCAGTTCTTC.

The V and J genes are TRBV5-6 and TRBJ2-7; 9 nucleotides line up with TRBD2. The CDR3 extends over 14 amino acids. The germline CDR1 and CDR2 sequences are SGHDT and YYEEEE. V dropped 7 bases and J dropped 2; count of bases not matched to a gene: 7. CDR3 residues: CASLPGGRAYEQYF. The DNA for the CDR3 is TGTGCCAGCTTACCTGGCGGGAGGGCCTACGAGCAGTACTTC.

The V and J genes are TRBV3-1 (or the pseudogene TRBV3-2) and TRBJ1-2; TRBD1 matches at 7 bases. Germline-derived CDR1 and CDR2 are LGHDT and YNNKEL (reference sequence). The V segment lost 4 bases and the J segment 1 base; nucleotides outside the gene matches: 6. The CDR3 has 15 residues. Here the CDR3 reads CASSRTDRVNYGYTF. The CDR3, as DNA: TGTGCCAGCAGCCGGACAGACAGGGTTAACTATGGCTACACCTTC.

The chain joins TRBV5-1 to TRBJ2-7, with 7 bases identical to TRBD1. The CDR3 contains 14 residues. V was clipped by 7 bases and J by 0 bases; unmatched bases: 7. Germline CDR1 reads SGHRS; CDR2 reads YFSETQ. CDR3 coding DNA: TGCGCCAGCGGGAAACAGGGGAGCTCCTACGAGCAGTACTTC. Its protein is CASGKQGSSYEQYF. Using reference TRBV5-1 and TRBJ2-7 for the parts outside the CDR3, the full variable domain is KAGVTQTPRYLIKTRGQQVTLSCSPISGHRSVSWYQQTPGQGLQFLFEYFSETQRNKGNFPGRFSGRQFSNSRSEMNVSTLELGDSALYLCASGKQGSSYEQYFGPGTRLTVT.

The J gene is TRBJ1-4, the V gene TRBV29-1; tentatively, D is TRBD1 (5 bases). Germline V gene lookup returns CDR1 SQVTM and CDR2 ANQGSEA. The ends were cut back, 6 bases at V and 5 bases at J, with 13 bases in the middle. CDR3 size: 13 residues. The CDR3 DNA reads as TGCAGCGTGCTGACAGTCCGGAATGAAAAACTGTTTTTT. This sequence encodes CSVLTVRNEKLFF.

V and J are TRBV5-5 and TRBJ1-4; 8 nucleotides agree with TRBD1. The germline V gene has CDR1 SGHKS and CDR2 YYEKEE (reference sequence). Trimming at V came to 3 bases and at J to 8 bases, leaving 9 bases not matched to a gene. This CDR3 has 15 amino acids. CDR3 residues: CASSSTDRAGEKLFF. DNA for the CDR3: TGTGCCAGCAGCTCTACGGACAGGGCAGGGGAAAAACTGTTTTTT.

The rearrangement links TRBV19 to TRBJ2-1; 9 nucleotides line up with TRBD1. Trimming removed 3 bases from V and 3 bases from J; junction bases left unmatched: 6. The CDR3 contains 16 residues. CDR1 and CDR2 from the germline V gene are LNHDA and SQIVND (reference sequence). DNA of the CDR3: TGTGCCAGTAGTATCAGGACAGGGGCAAACTACAATGAGCAGTTCTTC. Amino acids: CASSIRTGANYNEQFF.

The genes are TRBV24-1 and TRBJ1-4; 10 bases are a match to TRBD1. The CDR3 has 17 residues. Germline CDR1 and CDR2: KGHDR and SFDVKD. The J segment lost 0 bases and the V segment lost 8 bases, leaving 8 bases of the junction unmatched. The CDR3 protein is CATNRQGAPTTNEKLFF. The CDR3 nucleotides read TGTGCCACCAACCGACAGGGGGCCCCCACAACTAATGAAAAACTGTTTTTT.

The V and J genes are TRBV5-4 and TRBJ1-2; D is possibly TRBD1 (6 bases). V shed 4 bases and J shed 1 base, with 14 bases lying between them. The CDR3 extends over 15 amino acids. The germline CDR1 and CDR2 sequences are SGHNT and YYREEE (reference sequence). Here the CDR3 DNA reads TGTGCCAGCAGCCGTGGACAGAACGGTAACTATGGCTACACCTTC. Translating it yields CASSRGQNGNYGYTF. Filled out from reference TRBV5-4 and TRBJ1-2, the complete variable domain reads ETGVTQSPTHLIKTRGQQVTLRCSSQSGHNTVSWYQQALGQGPQFIFQYYREEENGRGNFPPRFSGLQFPNYSSELNVNALELDDSALYLCASSRGQNGNYGYTFGSGTRLTVV.

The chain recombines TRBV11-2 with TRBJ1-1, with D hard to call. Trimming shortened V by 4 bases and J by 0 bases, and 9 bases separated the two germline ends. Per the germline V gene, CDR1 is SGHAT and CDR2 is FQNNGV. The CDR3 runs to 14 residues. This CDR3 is CASSSRNMNTEAFF. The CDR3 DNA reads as TGTGCCAGCAGCTCCAGAAATATGAACACTGAAGCTTTCTTT.

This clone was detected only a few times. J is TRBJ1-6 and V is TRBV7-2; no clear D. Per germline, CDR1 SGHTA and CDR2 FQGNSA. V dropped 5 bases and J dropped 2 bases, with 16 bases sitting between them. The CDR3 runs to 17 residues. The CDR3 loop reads CASSPDPGKAYNSPLHF. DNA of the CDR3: TGTGCCAGCAGCCCTGACCCGGGGAAGGCCTATAATTCACCCCTCCACTTT.